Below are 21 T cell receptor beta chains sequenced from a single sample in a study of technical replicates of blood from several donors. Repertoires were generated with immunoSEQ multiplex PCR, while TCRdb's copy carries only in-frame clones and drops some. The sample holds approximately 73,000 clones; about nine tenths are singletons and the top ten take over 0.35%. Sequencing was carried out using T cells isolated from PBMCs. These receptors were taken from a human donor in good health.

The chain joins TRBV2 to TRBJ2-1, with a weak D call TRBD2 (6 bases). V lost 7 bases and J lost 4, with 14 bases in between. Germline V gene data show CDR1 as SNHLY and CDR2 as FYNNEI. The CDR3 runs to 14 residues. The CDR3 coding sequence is TGTGCCAGCATTAGGGCAGGGACTTACAATGAGCAGTTCTTC. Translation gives CASIRAGTYNEQFF. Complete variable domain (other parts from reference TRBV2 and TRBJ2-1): EPEVTQTPSHQVTQMGQEVILRCVPISNHLYFYWYRQILGQKVEFLVSFYNNEISEKSEIFDDQFSVERPDGSNFTLKIRSTKLEDSAMYFCASIRAGTYNEQFFGPGTRLTVL.

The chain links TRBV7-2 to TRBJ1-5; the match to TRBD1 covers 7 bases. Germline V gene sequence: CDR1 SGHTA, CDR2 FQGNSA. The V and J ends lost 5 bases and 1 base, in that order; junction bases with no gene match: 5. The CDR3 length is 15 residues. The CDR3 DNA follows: TGTGCCAGCAGCCCGTGGACAGGCAGCAATCAGCCCCAGCATTTT. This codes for CASSPWTGSNQPQHF.

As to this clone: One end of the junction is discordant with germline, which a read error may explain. In DNA form, the CDR3 reads TGTGCCAGCTGCTTCGGGGGGCGGCAAGAGACCCAGTACTTC. Amino acid sequence: CASCFGGRQETQYF. The chain is built from TRBV5-6 and TRBJ2-5; weak D call: TRBD2 (7 bases). Germline CDR1 is SGHDT and CDR2 is YYEEEE. This CDR3 is built from 14 residues.

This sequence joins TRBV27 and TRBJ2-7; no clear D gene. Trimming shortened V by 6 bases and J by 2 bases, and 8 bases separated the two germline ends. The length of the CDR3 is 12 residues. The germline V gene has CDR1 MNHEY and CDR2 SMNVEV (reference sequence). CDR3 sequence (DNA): TGTGCCAGCAGCTCCGACACCTACGAGCAGTACTTC. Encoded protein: CASSSDTYEQYF.

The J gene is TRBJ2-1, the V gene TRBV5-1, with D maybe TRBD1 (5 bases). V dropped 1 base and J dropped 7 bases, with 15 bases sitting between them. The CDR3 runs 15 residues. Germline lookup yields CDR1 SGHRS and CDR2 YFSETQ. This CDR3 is CASSLTNARTNEQFF. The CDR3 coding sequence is TGCGCCAGCAGCTTGACCAATGCACGGACAAATGAGCAGTTCTTC.

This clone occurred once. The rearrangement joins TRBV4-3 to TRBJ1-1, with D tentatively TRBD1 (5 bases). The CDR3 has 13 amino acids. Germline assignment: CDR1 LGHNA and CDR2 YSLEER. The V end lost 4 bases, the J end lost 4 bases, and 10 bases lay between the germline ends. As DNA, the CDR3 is TGCGCCAGCAGCCCCGACAGCGCCACTGAAGCTTTCTTT. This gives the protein CASSPDSATEAFF.

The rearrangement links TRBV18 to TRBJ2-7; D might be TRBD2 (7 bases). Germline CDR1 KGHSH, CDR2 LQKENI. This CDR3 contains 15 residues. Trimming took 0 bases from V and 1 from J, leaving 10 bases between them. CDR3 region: CASSPPAGASYEQYF. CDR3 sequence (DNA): TGTGCCAGCTCACCACCGGCGGGGGCGTCCTACGAGCAGTACTTC.

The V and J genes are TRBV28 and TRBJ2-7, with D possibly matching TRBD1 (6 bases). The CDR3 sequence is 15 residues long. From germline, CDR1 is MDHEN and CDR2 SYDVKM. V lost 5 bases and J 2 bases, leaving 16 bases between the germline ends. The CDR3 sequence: CASSPDRSGTYEQYF. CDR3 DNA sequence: TGTGCCAGCAGTCCAGACAGGTCAGGAACCTACGAGCAGTACTTC.

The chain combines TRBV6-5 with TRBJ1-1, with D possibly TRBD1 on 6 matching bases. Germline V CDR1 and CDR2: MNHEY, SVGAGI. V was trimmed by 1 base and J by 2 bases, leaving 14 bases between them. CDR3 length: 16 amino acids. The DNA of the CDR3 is TGTGCCAGCAGTTACTATCTGACAGGCCTTAACACTGAAGCTTTCTTT. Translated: CASSYYLTGLNTEAFF.

CDR3 bases: TGCGCCAGCAGTGACGACTCGAACACTGAAGCTTTCTTT. It yields the protein CASSDDSNTEAFF. The chain is built from TRBV10-1 and TRBJ1-1; no definite D call. V was pared by 3 bases and J by 1 base, with 6 bases between. The germline V gene encodes CDR1 WNHNN and CDR2 SYGVQD (reference sequence). This CDR3 comprises 13 residues.

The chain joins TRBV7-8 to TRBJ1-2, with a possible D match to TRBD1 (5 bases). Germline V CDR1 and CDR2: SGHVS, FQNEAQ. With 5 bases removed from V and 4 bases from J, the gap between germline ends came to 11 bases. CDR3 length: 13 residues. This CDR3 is CASSPDSSYGYTF. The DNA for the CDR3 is TGTGCCAGCAGCCCTGACAGTTCCTATGGCTACACCTTC.

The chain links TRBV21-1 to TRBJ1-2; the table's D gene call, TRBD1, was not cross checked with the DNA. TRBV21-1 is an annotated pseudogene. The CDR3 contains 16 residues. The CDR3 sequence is CASSKAGTGGNYGYTF. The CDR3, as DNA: TGTGCCAGCAGCAAAGCCGGGACAGGGGGAAACTATGGCTACACCTTC.

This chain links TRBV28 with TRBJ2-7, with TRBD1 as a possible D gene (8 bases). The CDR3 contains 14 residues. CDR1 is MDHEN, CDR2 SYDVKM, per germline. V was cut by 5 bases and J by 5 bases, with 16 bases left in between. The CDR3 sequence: CASSLTGGADEQYF. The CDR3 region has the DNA TGTGCCAGCAGTCTAACAGGGGGGGCGGACGAGCAGTACTTC. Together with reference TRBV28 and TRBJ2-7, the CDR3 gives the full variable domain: DVKVTQSSRYLVKRTGEKVFLECVQDMDHENMFWYRQDPGLGLRLIYFSYDVKMKEKGDIPEGYSVSREKKERFSLILESASTNQTSMYLCASSLTGGADEQYFGPGTRLTVT.

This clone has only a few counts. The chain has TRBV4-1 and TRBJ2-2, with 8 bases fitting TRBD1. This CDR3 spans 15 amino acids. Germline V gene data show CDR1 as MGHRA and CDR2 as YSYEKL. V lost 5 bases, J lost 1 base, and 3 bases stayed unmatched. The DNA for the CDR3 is TGCGCCAGCAGCTCCGGGACAGGGAACACCGGGGAGCTGTTTTTT. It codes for CASSSGTGNTGELFF.

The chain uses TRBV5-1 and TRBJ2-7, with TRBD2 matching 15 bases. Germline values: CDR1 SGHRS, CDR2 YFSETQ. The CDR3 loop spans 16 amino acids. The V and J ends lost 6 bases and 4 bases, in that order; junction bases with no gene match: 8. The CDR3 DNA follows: TGCGCCAGCAAAGGACTAGCGGGAGGGCCGTCGTACGAGCAGTACTTC. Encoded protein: CASKGLAGGPSYEQYF.

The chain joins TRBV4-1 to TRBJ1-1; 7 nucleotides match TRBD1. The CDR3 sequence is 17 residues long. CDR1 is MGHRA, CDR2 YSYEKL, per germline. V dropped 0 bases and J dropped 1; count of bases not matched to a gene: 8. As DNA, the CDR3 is TGCGCCAGCAGCCAAGATCGAAGCAACAGGGGGAACACTGAAGCTTTCTTT. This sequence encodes CASSQDRSNRGNTEAFF.

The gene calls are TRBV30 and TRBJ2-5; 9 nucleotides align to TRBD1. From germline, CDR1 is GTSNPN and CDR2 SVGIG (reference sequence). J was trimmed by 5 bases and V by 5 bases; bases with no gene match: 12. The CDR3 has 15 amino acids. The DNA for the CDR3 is TGTGCCTGGGCCGGGACAGGGCCATCGGTGGAGACCCAGTACTTC. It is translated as CAWAGTGPSVETQYF.

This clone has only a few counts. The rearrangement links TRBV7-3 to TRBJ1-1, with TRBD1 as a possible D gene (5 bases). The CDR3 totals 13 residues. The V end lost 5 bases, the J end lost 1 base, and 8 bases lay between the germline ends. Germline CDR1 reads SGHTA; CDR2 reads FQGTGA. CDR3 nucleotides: TGTGCCAGCAGCCAGGACACGAACACTGAAGCTTTCTTT. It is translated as CASSQDTNTEAFF.

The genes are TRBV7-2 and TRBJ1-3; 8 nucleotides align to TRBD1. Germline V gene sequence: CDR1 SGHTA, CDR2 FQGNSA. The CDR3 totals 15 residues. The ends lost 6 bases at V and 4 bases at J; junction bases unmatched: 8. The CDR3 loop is CASSYKTGDGNTIYF. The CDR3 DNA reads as TGTGCCAGCAGTTATAAGACAGGGGACGGAAACACCATATATTTT.

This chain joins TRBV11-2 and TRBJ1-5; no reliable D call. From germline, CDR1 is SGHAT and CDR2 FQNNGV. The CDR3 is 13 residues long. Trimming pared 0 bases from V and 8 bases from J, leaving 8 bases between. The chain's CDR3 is CASSLDPGKPQHF. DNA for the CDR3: TGTGCCAGCAGCTTAGATCCAGGAAAGCCCCAGCATTTT. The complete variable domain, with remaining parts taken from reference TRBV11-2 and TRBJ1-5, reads EAGVAQSPRYKIIEKRQSVAFWCNPISGHATLYWYQQILGQGPKLLIQFQNNGVVDDSQLPKDRFSAERLKGVDSTLKIQPAKLEDSAVYLCASSLDPGKPQHFGDGTRLSIL.

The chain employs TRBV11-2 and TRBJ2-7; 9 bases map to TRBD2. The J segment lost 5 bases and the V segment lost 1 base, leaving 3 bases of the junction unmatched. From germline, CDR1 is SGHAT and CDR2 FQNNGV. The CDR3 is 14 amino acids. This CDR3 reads CASSLVSSGNEQYF. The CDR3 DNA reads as TGTGCCAGCAGCTTAGTTTCTAGCGGGAACGAGCAGTACTTC.